The rows below give T cell receptor beta chains drawn from one sample of a study of blood T cell repertoires in COVID-19. Some clones are missing from TCRdb's copy, which holds only in-frame ones; the method was immunoSEQ multiplex PCR. The sample shows roughly 100,000 clones, around 90% of them seen only once. Sequences were obtained from peripheral blood. The origin of the receptors is a woman between 65 and 79 years old with acute or convalescent COVID-19. Each CDR3 is given with its conserved first and last residue. Fields, in order: V gene, D gene, clone size, J gene, CDR3 protein, CDR3 DNA. A D gene is named only where the DNA matches it firmly. Expanded clones are given a class, and other clones once, few, many or no size at all.

>TRBV28|.|.|TRBJ1-6
CASRYRVYSPLHF
TGTGCCAGCAGGTACAGGGTATATTCACCCCTCCACTTT
>TRBV27|.|.|TRBJ2-7
CASMTGMGSYEQYF
TGTGCCAGCATGACGGGAATGGGCTCCTACGAGCAGTACTTC
>TRBV5-1|TRBD1|.|TRBJ2-7
CASSLYRDSYEQYF
TGCGCCAGCAGCTTGTACCGGGACAGTTACGAGCAGTACTTC
>TRBV15|TRBD2|few|TRBJ2-1
CATSRDREGVTEQFF
TGTGCCACCAGCAGAGATCGGGAGGGTGTCACTGAGCAGTTCTTC
>TRBV28|TRBD2|.|TRBJ2-7
CASSPRLGLSSSYEQYF
TGTGCCAGCAGTCCCCGACTGGGACTATCAAGCTCCTACGAGCAGTACTTC
>TRBV6-1|.|few|TRBJ1-5
CASSEVLGARQPQHF
TGTGCCAGCAGTGAAGTCTTGGGGGCGCGACAGCCCCAGCATTTT
>TRBV5-1|TRBD1|.|TRBJ1-3
CASSGGQGIDGNTIYF
TGCGCCAGCAGCGGGGGACAGGGGATCGATGGAAACACCATATATTTT
>TRBV7-6|.|.|TRBJ2-1
CASSPGTPTYAYNEQFF
TGTGCCAGCAGCCCGGGGACACCAACTTACGCCTACAATGAGCAGTTCTTC
>TRBV20-1|.|.|TRBJ1-5
CSASLSAYSNQPQHF
TGCAGTGCTAGTTTGAGCGCTTATAGCAATCAGCCCCAGCATTTT
>TRBV20-1|.|.|TRBJ1-2
CSASDRLNYGYTF
TGCAGTGCTAGTGACAGGCTCAACTATGGCTACACCTTC
>TRBV5-1|TRBD2|.|TRBJ2-1
CASSLAPGRLSYNEQFF
TGCGCCAGCAGCTTGGCCCCCGGGAGGCTTTCCTACAATGAGCAGTTCTTC
>TRBV6-5|TRBD1|.|TRBJ1-1
CASAYTGAVTEAFF
TGTGCCAGCGCATACACAGGGGCTGTCACTGAAGCTTTCTTT
>TRBV28|TRBD2|.|TRBJ2-7
CASSSGLAWGTRGSYEQYF
TGTGCCAGCAGTTCCGGACTAGCCTGGGGGACCCGTGGTTCCTACGAGCAGTACTTC
>TRBV3-1/TRBV3-2|.|.|TRBJ1-2
CASSQGLDSSGYTF
TGTGCCAGCAGCCAAGGCCTCGATAGTTCCGGCTACACCTTC
>TRBV12-3/TRBV12-4|.|.|TRBJ2-7
CASSSSRADEQYF
TGTGCCAGCAGTTCTTCCAGGGCGGACGAGCAGTACTTC
>TRBV6-5|TRBD1|.|TRBJ2-7
CASEDRGSSEQYF
TGTGCCAGTGAGGACAGGGGGTCCTCCGAGCAGTACTTC
>TRBV7-3|.|.|TRBJ2-1
CASSLSQYNEQFF
TGTGCCAGCAGCTTGTCGCAGTACAATGAGCAGTTCTTC
>TRBV7-9|.|.|TRBJ2-1
CASSLPQTAISYNEQFF
TGTGCCAGCAGCTTACCCCAGACTGCGATATCCTACAATGAGCAGTTCTTC
>TRBV5-8|TRBD1|once|TRBJ1-2
CASSSTGMVGYTF
TGTGCCAGCAGCTCGACAGGGATGGTAGGCTACACCTTC
>TRBV4-2|TRBD1|.|TRBJ2-6
CASSQGGQGARLSGANVLTF
TGTGCCAGCAGCCAAGGGGGGCAGGGGGCCAGACTCTCTGGGGCCAACGTCCTGACTTTC
>TRBV24-1|TRBD2|.|TRBJ2-1
CATSDLGTSGNNEQFF
TGTGCCACCAGTGATTTGGGGACTAGCGGAAACAATGAGCAGTTCTTC
>TRBV5-1|.|.|TRBJ2-3
CASSLELNKDTQYF
TGCGCCAGCAGCTTGGAGCTTAATAAAGATACGCAGTATTTT
>TRBV19|TRBD1|.|TRBJ1-2
CASNPTGGLYGYTF
TGTGCCAGTAACCCGACAGGGGGGCTCTATGGCTACACCTTC
>TRBV5-1|TRBD2|.|TRBJ2-7
CASRRSSGIYEQYF
TGCGCCAGCAGACGAAGTAGCGGGATCTACGAGCAGTACTTC
>TRBV5-1|.|.|TRBJ1-1
CASSPRAGQNTEAFF
TGCGCCAGCAGCCCCCGGGCAGGGCAGAACACTGAAGCTTTCTTT
>TRBV29-1|.|.|TRBJ2-1
CSVALRRNEQFF
TGCAGCGTGGCACTACGACGAAATGAGCAGTTCTTC
>TRBV5-6|.|few|TRBJ2-2
CASGIQGNTGELFF
TGTGCCAGCGGCATACAGGGTAACACCGGGGAGCTGTTTTTT
>TRBV6-5|.|.|TRBJ2-1
CASSYLGASLYNEQFF
TGTGCCAGCAGTTACCTCGGAGCGTCCCTCTACAATGAGCAGTTCTTC
>TRBV28|TRBD1|.|TRBJ2-7
CASRSGTAFSYEQYF
TGTGCCAGCAGATCCGGGACAGCCTTCTCCTACGAGCAGTACTTC
>TRBV18|.|.|TRBJ1-6
CASSPSGSPLHF
TGTGCCAGCTCACCTTCGGGTTCACCCCTCCACTTT
>TRBV6-4|TRBD1|.|TRBJ1-1
CASRGQSNTEAFF
TGTGCCAGCAGGGGACAGTCGAACACTGAAGCTTTCTTT
>TRBV19|TRBD1|.|TRBJ2-2
CASTITGGTGELFF
TGTGCCAGTACCATCACAGGGGGGACCGGGGAGCTGTTTTTT
>TRBV2|.|.|TRBJ1-2
CASSTANYGYTF
TGTGCCAGCAGTACAGCTAACTATGGCTACACCTTC
>TRBV6-6|.|.|TRBJ2-2
CASNQGGELFF
TGTGCCAGCAATCAGGGAGGGGAGCTGTTTTTT
>TRBV5-1|TRBD2|.|TRBJ2-2
CASSKGTSGSLYTGELFF
TGCGCCAGCAGCAAGGGGACTAGCGGGAGTTTGTACACCGGGGAGCTGTTTTTT
>TRBV10-2|TRBD1|.|TRBJ1-1
CASKIQGADTEAFF
TGCGCCAGCAAAATCCAGGGGGCTGACACTGAAGCTTTCTTT
>TRBV20-1|.|.|TRBJ2-1
CSAQTGEQFF
TGCAGTGCCCAGACAGGTGAGCAGTTCTTC
>TRBV9|TRBD2|.|TRBJ2-1
CASSVVGTSGSLYEQFF
TGTGCCAGCAGCGTAGTAGGGACTAGCGGGAGTCTCTATGAGCAGTTCTTC
>TRBV5-6|TRBD2|few|TRBJ2-7
CASSFWSGTSPYEQYF
TGTGCCAGCAGCTTTTGGTCCGGGACTAGCCCATACGAGCAGTACTTC
>TRBV11-2|.|.|TRBJ2-1
CASSLDRGDEQFF
TGTGCCAGCAGCTTAGACAGGGGGGATGAGCAGTTCTTC
>TRBV6-5|.|.|TRBJ2-3
CATQRDFDTDTQYF
TGTGCCACCCAACGGGACTTCGACACAGATACGCAGTATTTT
>TRBV6-5|.|.|TRBJ1-1
CASSYSALNTEAFF
TGTGCCAGCAGTTACAGTGCGTTGAACACTGAAGCTTTCTTT
>TRBV6-5|.|.|TRBJ2-7
CASTAPGRGDSEQYF
TGTGCCAGCACCGCACCGGGCAGGGGGGATTCCGAGCAGTACTTC
>TRBV7-6|TRBD2|.|TRBJ2-3
CASSFLGLAGGIDTQYF
TGTGCCAGCAGCTTCCTAGGACTAGCGGGAGGGATAGATACGCAGTATTTT
>TRBV5-6|.|.|TRBJ2-7
CASSSRARRSYEQYF
TGTGCCAGCAGCAGCAGGGCGCGTCGCTCCTACGAGCAGTACTTC
>TRBV2|TRBD1|.|TRBJ1-1
CASSEALWTGESEAFF
TGTGCCAGCAGTGAAGCGCTTTGGACAGGTGAATCTGAAGCTTTCTTT
>TRBV9|TRBD2|.|TRBJ2-5
CASSVGLAGATETQYF
TGTGCCAGCAGCGTAGGTTTAGCGGGAGCAACGGAGACCCAGTACTTC
>TRBV19|.|few|TRBJ2-7
CASSTRRQESSYEQYF
TGTGCCAGTAGTACGCGAAGACAGGAGAGCTCCTACGAGCAGTACTTC